This is a list of T cell receptor beta chains from one sample in a study of T cells in Graves' hyperthyroidism and ophthalmopathy. TCRdb reanalysed the multiplex PCR reads using MiXCR and keeps one entry per CDR3 protein. The table has about 520,000 distinct CDR3 sequences, around a quarter seen once. The sequenced sample consisted of blood. These TCRs come from a woman under 40 with Graves' ophthalmopathy. Both conserved end residues are part of each CDR3. Each record gives: clone size, J gene, V gene, D gene, CDR3 DNA, CDR3 protein. D genes are given only for firm matches. Not all rows give a size; the values are once, few, many and, for expanded clones, a class.

>many|TRBJ1-2|TRBV19|.
TGTGCCAGTAGCCCGCCCCCACCGTCGGGAGGCTACACCTTC
CASSPPPPSGGYTF
>.|TRBJ1-2|TRBV5-1|.
TGCGCCAGCAGCTCCATTGGGGAATTGGGGCAAGGCTACACCTTC
CASSSIGELGQGYTF
>many|TRBJ2-5|TRBV4-1|.
TGCGCCAGCAGCCGCGGCGCTACAGGATTCCGTTCTGAAGAGACCCAGTACTTC
CASSRGATGFRSEETQYF
>.|TRBJ2-5|TRBV20-1|.
TGCAGTGCTAGCCGGGGCCCGACCCTGGAGACCCAGTACTTC
CSASRGPTLETQYF
>.|TRBJ2-2|TRBV6-2/TRBV6-3|TRBD1
TGTGCCAGCAACGAGGGGACAGGCCTACGATTGGCCAACACCGGGGAGCTGTTTTTT
CASNEGTGLRLANTGELFF
>.|TRBJ1-2|TRBV28|.
TGTGCCAGCAGTCGGCAACAGGATTCTGGCTACAGCTTC
CASSRQQDSGYSF
>many|TRBJ1-2|TRBV6-4|.
TGTGCCAGCAGAATGGAGGGGGGACACCAAAAATTCTATGGCTACACCTTC
CASRMEGGHQKFYGYTF
>many|TRBJ1-1|TRBV5-1|TRBD1
TGCGCCAGCAGCTTGGAGGGACAGGGAGGCACTGAAGCTTTCTTT
CASSLEGQGGTEAFF
>.|TRBJ1-5|TRBV6-1|.
TGTGCCAGCAGGGAGGCGCGGGGTTATAGCAGTCAGCCCCAGCATTTT
CASREARGYSSQPQHF
>many|TRBJ1-3|TRBV20-1|.
TGCAGTGCTAGGAACCCCCTCTCTGGAAACACCATATATTTT
CSARNPLSGNTIYF
>few|TRBJ2-2|TRBV6-1|TRBD2
TGTGCCAGCAGGGAAGCGGGAGTTGACGGGGAGCTGTTTTTT
CASREAGVDGELFF
>many|TRBJ2-7|TRBV6-5|.
TGTGCCAGCAGTTACTCTGCAGGGAGCTCCTACGAGCAGTACTTC
CASSYSAGSSYEQYF
>once|TRBJ1-2|TRBV5-1|TRBD1
TGCGCCAGCAGCTCGGGCTGGGGGGACAGGTCCACTTGGGGCTACACCTTC
CASSSGWGDRSTWGYTF
>many|TRBJ2-2|TRBV6-1|.
TGTGCCAGCACCTCGACAGCTGGGTTCACCGGGGAGCTGTTTTTT
CASTSTAGFTGELFF
>few|TRBJ1-3|TRBV5-5|.
TGTGCCAGCAGCTCCCTGATCGACTATCCCCCGAACACCATATATTTT
CASSSLIDYPPNTIYF
>.|TRBJ1-1|TRBV27|.
TGTGCCAGCAGTTTTTCGGGGGGTGGGACTGAAGCTTTCTTT
CASSFSGGGTEAFF
>.|TRBJ2-7|TRBV11-1|TRBD1
TGTGCCAGCAGCCCCGGGACAGGGGGCTCGGTAAGGGAGCAGTACTTC
CASSPGTGGSVREQYF
>.|TRBJ2-2|TRBV15|.
TGTGCCACCAGCAGAGATGTTGGTCCCGGGGAGCTGTTTTTT
CATSRDVGPGELFF
>many|TRBJ2-7|TRBV20-1|.
TGCAGTGCTAGTAGAGGCGGTCCCTACGAGCAGTACTTC
CSASRGGPYEQYF
>many|TRBJ2-7|TRBV19|.
TGTGCCAGTAGTCAAACCCCGGAACGGAACGAGCAGTACTTC
CASSQTPERNEQYF
>.|TRBJ1-1|TRBV12-3/TRBV12-4|.
TGTGCCAGCAGTAGGGGTGGCGCTTTCTTT
CASSRGGAFF
>many|TRBJ1-5|TRBV12-3/TRBV12-4|.
TGTGCCAGCAGTGTCGCCGGAGGGGGCAATCAGCCCCAGCATTTT
CASSVAGGGNQPQHF
>few|TRBJ2-2|TRBV7-9|.
TGTGCCAGCAGGGATCGGGGGCAGAGCGCCGGGGAGCTGTTTTTT
CASRDRGQSAGELFF
>.|TRBJ1-1|TRBV12-3/TRBV12-4|.
TGTGCCAGCTCCTCTAAGACCCCCAACACTGAAGCTTTCTTT
CASSSKTPNTEAFF
>many|TRBJ1-5|TRBV20-1|.
TGCAGTGCTAGGGTAGACCAAAGCAATCAGCCCCAGCATTTT
CSARVDQSNQPQHF
>few|TRBJ2-5|TRBV29-1|.
TGCAGCGGTTTCCACCGGGGCCGCCAAGAGACCCAGTACTTC
CSGFHRGRQETQYF
>few|TRBJ1-5|TRBV18|TRBD1
TGTGCCAGCTCCCTGGGACAGGCAACCAATCAGCCCCAGCATTTT
CASSLGQATNQPQHF
>many|TRBJ2-7|TRBV19|.
TGTGCCAGTAGTAGCGTTGGAGCAGGCTACGAGCAGTACTTC
CASSSVGAGYEQYF
>.|TRBJ2-2|TRBV4-1|.
TGCGCCAGCAGCCATGCCCAAGTCACCGGGGAGCTGTTTTTT
CASSHAQVTGELFF
>many|TRBJ2-7|TRBV6-1|.
TGTGCCAGCAGGATTGGAGGGGACTACGAGCAGTACTTC
CASRIGGDYEQYF
>many|TRBJ2-7|TRBV6-1|.
TGTGCCAGCAGTGTGAGCAGGGACGAGCAGTACTTC
CASSVSRDEQYF
>many|TRBJ2-5|TRBV4-1|TRBD1
TGCGCCAGCAGCCAAGAAGGGACAGACCAAGAGACCCAGTACTTC
CASSQEGTDQETQYF
>.|TRBJ1-5|TRBV20-1|.
TGCAGTGCTAGTGGGACACAGCCCAATCAGCCCCAGCATTTT
CSASGTQPNQPQHF
>few|TRBJ2-7|TRBV2|.
TGTGCCAGCAGAGACAATTGGTCACAGGAACCCTTAGCCTACGAGCAGTACTTC
CASRDNWSQEPLAYEQYF
>many|TRBJ2-7|TRBV6-2/TRBV6-3|.
TGTGCCAGCAGTTATTCGGAAGGGGCGGTCTACGAGCAGTACTTC
CASSYSEGAVYEQYF
>few|TRBJ1-5|TRBV18|TRBD1
TGTGCCAGCTCGCCGACAGGGGGCCGAGATCAGCCCCAGCATTTT
CASSPTGGRDQPQHF
>many|TRBJ1-1|TRBV6-1|.
TGTGCCAGCAGCCCACACGGGGGGAACACTGAAGCTTTCTTT
CASSPHGGNTEAFF
>few|TRBJ2-5|TRBV11-2|TRBD2
TGTGCCAGCAGCTTAGGACTAGCGGGGGGGGGCCCCCAAGAGACCCAGTACTTC
CASSLGLAGGGPQETQYF
>many|TRBJ1-2|TRBV29-1|.
TGCAGCGTTGGAGGGTCAGAAGGCTACACCTTC
CSVGGSEGYTF
>many|TRBJ2-7|TRBV7-9|TRBD1
TGTGCCAGCAGCTTAGCGGGGACAGGGGGCTTTTACGAGCAGTACTTC
CASSLAGTGGFYEQYF
>many|TRBJ1-1|TRBV19|.
TGTCCCAGTAGTATAGTTGGGGGGCTATCGGCTGAAGCTTTCTTT
CPSSIVGGLSAEAFF
>.|TRBJ2-2|TRBV6-1|.
TGTGCCAGCAGCTGGATTCGGACAGCCTCGCCCGGGGAGCTGTTTTTT
CASSWIRTASPGELFF
>many|TRBJ2-2|TRBV9|.
TGTGCCAGCAGCCCAGCTTTTACCGGGGAGCTGTTTTTT
CASSPAFTGELFF